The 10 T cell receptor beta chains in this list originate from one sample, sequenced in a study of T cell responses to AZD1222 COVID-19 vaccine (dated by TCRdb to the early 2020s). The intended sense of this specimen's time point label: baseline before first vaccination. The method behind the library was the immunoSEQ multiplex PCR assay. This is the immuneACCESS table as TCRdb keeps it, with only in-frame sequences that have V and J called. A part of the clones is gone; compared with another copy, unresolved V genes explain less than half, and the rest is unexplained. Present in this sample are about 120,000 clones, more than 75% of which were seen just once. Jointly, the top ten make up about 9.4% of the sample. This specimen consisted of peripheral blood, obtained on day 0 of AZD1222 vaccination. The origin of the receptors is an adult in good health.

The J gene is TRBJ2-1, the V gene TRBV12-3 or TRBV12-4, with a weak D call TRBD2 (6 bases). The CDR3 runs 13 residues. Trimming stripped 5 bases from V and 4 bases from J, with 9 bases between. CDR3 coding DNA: TGTGCCAGCAGTCGGAGGGATTACAATGAGCAGTTCTTC. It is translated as CASSRRDYNEQFF.

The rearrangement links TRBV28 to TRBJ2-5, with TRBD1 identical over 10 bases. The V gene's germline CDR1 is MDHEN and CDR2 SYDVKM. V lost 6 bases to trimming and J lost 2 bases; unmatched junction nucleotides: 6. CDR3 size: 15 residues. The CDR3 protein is CASSLGDRGQETQYF. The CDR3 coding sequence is TGTGCCAGCAGCCTTGGGGACAGGGGACAAGAGACCCAGTACTTC.

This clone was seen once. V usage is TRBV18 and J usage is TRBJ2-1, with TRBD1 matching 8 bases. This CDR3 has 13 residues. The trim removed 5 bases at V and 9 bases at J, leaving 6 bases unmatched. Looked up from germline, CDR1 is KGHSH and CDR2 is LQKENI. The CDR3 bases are TGTGCCAGCTCAAGGGACAGGACAAGTGAGCAGTTCTTC. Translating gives CASSRDRTSEQFF.

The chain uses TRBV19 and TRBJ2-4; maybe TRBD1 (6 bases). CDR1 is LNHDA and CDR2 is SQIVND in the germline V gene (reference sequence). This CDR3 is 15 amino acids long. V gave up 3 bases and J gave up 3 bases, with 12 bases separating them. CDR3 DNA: TGTGCCAGTAGTATCCGGGAAGGGGGCAAAAACATTCAGTACTTC. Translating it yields CASSIREGGKNIQYF. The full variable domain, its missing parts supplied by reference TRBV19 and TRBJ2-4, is DGGITQSPKYLFRKEGQNVTLSCEQNLNHDAMYWYRQDPGQGLRLIYYSQIVNDFQKGDIAEGYSVSREKKESFPLTVTSAQKNPTAFYLCASSIREGGKNIQYFGAGTRLSVL.

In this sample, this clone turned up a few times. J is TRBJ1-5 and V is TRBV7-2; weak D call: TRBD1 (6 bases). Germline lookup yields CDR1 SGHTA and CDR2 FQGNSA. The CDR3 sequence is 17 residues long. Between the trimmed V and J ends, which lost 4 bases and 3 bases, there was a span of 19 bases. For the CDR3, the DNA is TGTGCCAGCAGCTGGGAGGGGGGAATCGGGGACAATCAGCCCCAGCATTTT. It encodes CASSWEGGIGDNQPQHF.

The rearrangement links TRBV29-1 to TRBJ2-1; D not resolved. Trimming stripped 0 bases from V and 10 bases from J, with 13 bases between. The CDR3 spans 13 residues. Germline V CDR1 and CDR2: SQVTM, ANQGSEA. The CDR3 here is CSVEESWSREQFF. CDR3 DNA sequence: TGCAGCGTTGAAGAATCTTGGTCCCGGGAGCAGTTCTTC.

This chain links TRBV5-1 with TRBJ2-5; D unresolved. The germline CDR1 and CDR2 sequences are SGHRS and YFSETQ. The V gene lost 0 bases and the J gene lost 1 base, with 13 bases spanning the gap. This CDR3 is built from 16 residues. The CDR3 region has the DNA TGCGCCAGCAGCTTGGTCGGGCGATCCCCCCAAGAGACCCAGTACTTC. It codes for CASSLVGRSPQETQYF.

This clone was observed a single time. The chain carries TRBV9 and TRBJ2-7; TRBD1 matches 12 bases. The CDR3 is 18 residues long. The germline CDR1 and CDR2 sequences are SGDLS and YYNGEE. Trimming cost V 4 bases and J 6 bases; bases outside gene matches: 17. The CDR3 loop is CASSTSSGAGQGASEQYF. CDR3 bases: TGTGCCAGCAGCACTAGTAGCGGGGCGGGACAGGGGGCATCCGAGCAGTACTTC.

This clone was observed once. The CDR3 spells CASSLYTTDTQYF. Written as DNA, the CDR3 is TGTGCCAGCAGTTTATATACCACAGATACGCAGTATTTT. V is TRBV12-3 or TRBV12-4 and J is TRBJ2-3; D not certain. The ends were cut back, 2 bases at V and 2 bases at J, with 5 bases in the middle. This CDR3 has 13 amino acids.

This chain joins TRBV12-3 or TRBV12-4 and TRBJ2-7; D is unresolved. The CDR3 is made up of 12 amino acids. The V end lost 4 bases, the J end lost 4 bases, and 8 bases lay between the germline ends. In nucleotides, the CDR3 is TGTGCCAGCAGTTACGATGAATACGAGCAGTACTTC. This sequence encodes CASSYDEYEQYF.